The 18 T cell receptor beta chains below all came from one sample that was sequenced in a study of patients and donors after allogeneic stem cell transplantation. A single record per CDR3 protein comes from TCRdb applying MiXCR to the RT-PCR reads. This sample yields about a million distinct CDR3 sequences, of which approximately 19% are seen a single time; under 6.5% belongs to the top ten. Material: blood, either unsorted or a sorted T cell fraction (not recorded which). These receptors were collected from a human donor who was either an allogeneic HSCT recipient or a stem cell or donor lymphocyte infusion donor (not recorded which). It is not recorded whose cells these are; they may come from a transplant donor.

This clonotype has more than one count but fewer than ten. The chain joins TRBV5-4 to TRBJ2-5, with no clear D. The germline V and J ends were trimmed by 0 bases and 2 bases, with 8 bases remaining between them. This CDR3 contains 14 residues. Germline V gene lookup returns CDR1 SGHNT and CDR2 YYREEE (reference sequence). In nucleotides, the CDR3 is TGTGCCAGCAGCTTGGACCCACAACAAGAGACCCAGTACTTC. Translating it yields CASSLDPQQETQYF.

The genes are TRBV20-1 and TRBJ2-3; D may correspond to TRBD1 or TRBD2 (6 bases each). Deletions cut 6 bases from V and 9 bases from J, with 13 bases between. The CDR3 runs 11 residues. The germline V gene encodes CDR1 DFQATT and CDR2 SNEGSKA (reference sequence). The CDR3 loop reads CSAQEGGTQYF. The DNA for the CDR3 is TGCAGTGCCCAGGAAGGGGGGACGCAGTATTTT.

This clonotype has only a few counts. V gene TRBV6-1 combines with J gene TRBJ1-5; 9 bases map to TRBD1. This CDR3 is built from 16 residues. J lost 5 bases, V lost 6 bases, and 11 bases had no gene match. Per the germline V gene, CDR1 is MNHNS and CDR2 is SASEGT. CDR3 nucleotides: TGTGCCAGCAGAAAATACAAGGGACAGGGCGATCAGCCCCAGCATTTT. It encodes CASRKYKGQGDQPQHF.

The table lists this clonotype with a few counts. The rearrangement joins TRBV5-1 to TRBJ2-3, with D possibly matching TRBD2 (5 bases). In germline, CDR1 is SGHRS, CDR2 YFSETQ. V gave up 0 bases and J gave up 4 bases, with 12 bases separating them. The CDR3 covers 15 residues. CDR3 residues: CASSLAFGDSDTQYF. CDR3 in DNA: TGCGCCAGCAGCTTGGCCTTCGGGGATTCAGATACGCAGTATTTT.

This clonotype has just a few counts. The rearrangement links TRBV30 to TRBJ1-3; D possibly corresponds to TRBD1 (5 bases). Deletions cut 2 bases from V and 2 bases from J, with 10 bases between. Germline CDR1 reads GTSNPN; CDR2 reads SVGIG (reference sequence). This CDR3 is built from 14 residues. The chain's CDR3 is CAWSIGTAGNTIYF. The CDR3 region has the DNA TGTGCCTGGAGTATAGGGACGGCTGGAAACACCATATATTTT.

This chain joins TRBV6-1 and TRBJ2-7; 8 nucleotides align to TRBD1. V gave up 5 bases and J gave up 5 bases; unmatched junction bases: 17. The CDR3 extends over 17 amino acids. The germline CDR1 and CDR2 sequences are MNHNS and SASEGT. The DNA for the CDR3 is TGTGCCAGCAGTAACATACTTCCGGGACAGGTTACCCACGAGCAGTACTTC. It is translated as CASSNILPGQVTHEQYF.

This clonotype was seen a few times. The V call is TRBV5-1, the J call TRBJ1-2, with TRBD1 matching 7 bases. CDR3 length: 14 residues. J lost 3 bases, V lost 4 bases, and 6 bases had no gene match. Germline V gene sequence: CDR1 SGHRS, CDR2 YFSETQ. The CDR3 region is CASSPGQAYYGYTF. In nucleotides, the CDR3 is TGCGCCAGCAGCCCCGGACAGGCATACTATGGCTACACCTTC. The full variable domain, rest sourced from reference TRBV5-1 and TRBJ1-2, is KAGVTQTPRYLIKTRGQQVTLSCSPISGHRSVSWYQQTPGQGLQFLFEYFSETQRNKGNFPGRFSGRQFSNSRSEMNVSTLELGDSALYLCASSPGQAYYGYTFGSGTRLTVV.

This clonotype has only a few counts. The J gene is TRBJ2-7, the V gene TRBV6-1; 10 nucleotides align to TRBD2. The CDR3 is 14 amino acids. Germline V gives CDR1 MNHNS, CDR2 SASEGT. The junction had 7 bases not matched to a gene; V was cut back by 5 bases and J by 6 bases. The CDR3 loop reads CASSRLAGAREQYF. In DNA, the CDR3 is TGTGCCAGCAGTCGACTAGCGGGTGCTCGCGAGCAGTACTTC.

This clonotype was counted a few times. This sequence joins TRBV5-1 and TRBJ1-1; 7 bases align to TRBD1. The CDR3 consists of 15 residues. From germline, CDR1 is SGHRS and CDR2 YFSETQ. The V gene end was trimmed by 3 bases and the J gene end by 4 bases; junction bases not matched to a gene: 9. This chain's CDR3 is CASSSPTGMGTEAFF. The CDR3 DNA reads TGCGCCAGCAGCTCTCCGACAGGGATGGGCACTGAAGCTTTCTTT.

The chain couples TRBV4-2 to TRBJ1-2; 11 positions match TRBD1. This CDR3 has 17 residues. The V segment lost 3 bases and the J segment 8 bases; nucleotides outside the gene matches: 14. The germline V gene encodes CDR1 LGHNA and CDR2 YNFKEQ. In nucleotides, the CDR3 is TGTGCCAGCAGCCACCCTTCCTGGGACAGGGGGTTTCAGGGCTACACCTTC. This gives the protein CASSHPSWDRGFQGYTF.

V gene TRBV9 combines with J gene TRBJ1-2; the D gene is possibly TRBD1 (5 bases). Trimming removed 4 bases from V and 8 bases from J, with 15 bases in between. This CDR3 spans 13 amino acids. CDR1 and CDR2 from the germline V gene are SGDLS and YYNGEE. The CDR3 protein is CASSPPWGDGYTF. The CDR3, as DNA: TGTGCCAGCAGCCCCCCATGGGGGGACGGCTACACCTTC.

The chain employs TRBV5-1 and TRBJ1-1; D gene ambiguous. The germline V gene encodes CDR1 SGHRS and CDR2 YFSETQ. The CDR3 has 14 residues. The ends were cut back, 3 bases at V and 5 bases at J, with 14 bases in the middle. The CDR3 protein is CASSSDGSETEAFF. The CDR3 nucleotides are TGCGCCAGCAGCTCCGACGGGTCCGAGACTGAAGCTTTCTTT.

V usage is TRBV7-8 and J usage is TRBJ2-7; D remains unclear. Germline CDR1 SGHVS, CDR2 FQNEAQ. V lost 1 base to trimming and J lost 4 bases, with 23 bases between them. The CDR3 extends over 18 amino acids. CDR3 protein: CASSLVRLGLGMTYEQYF. The CDR3 nucleotides read TGTGCCAGCAGCTTAGTAAGGCTCGGCCTAGGGATGACTTACGAGCAGTACTTC.

V gene TRBV7-3 combines with J gene TRBJ1-2; D may be TRBD1 (5 bases). Germline CDR1 and CDR2: SGHTA and FQGTGA. The CDR3 has 13 amino acids. Trimming shortened V by 3 bases and J by 6 bases, and 11 bases separated the two germline ends. This chain's CDR3 is CASSFPAGNGYTF. CDR3 in DNA: TGTGCCAGCAGCTTCCCGGCAGGGAATGGCTACACCTTC.

V is TRBV5-1 and J is TRBJ2-5, with TRBD2 matching 12 bases. CDR3 length equals 17 residues. V lost 4 bases, J lost 0 bases, and 7 bases stayed unmatched. CDR1 SGHRS and CDR2 YFSETQ come from the germline V gene. The CDR3 spells CASSLGLAGMYQETQYF. CDR3 coding DNA: TGCGCCAGCAGCCTAGGACTAGCGGGGATGTACCAAGAGACCCAGTACTTC.

A few counts support this clonotype. The rearrangement joins TRBV6-1 to TRBJ2-1; 10 bases agree with TRBD2. CDR1 is MNHNS, CDR2 SASEGT, per germline. V trimming: 6 bases; J trimming: 5 bases; junction bases outside the gene matches: 7. The CDR3 consists of 15 residues. The CDR3 is CASSTLAGAHNEQFF. The CDR3, as DNA: TGTGCCAGCAGCACCCTAGCGGGAGCCCACAATGAGCAGTTCTTC.

The V call is TRBV6-2 or TRBV6-3, the J call TRBJ1-1, with D perhaps TRBD1 (5 bases). The CDR3 totals 14 residues. V was pared by 6 bases and J by 7 bases, with 18 bases between. The germline gives CDR1 MNHEY, CDR2 SVGEGT. CDR3 sequence (DNA): TGTGCCAGCAGACGGGATTCAAAAAGGGGTGAAGCTTTCTTT. Translated: CASRRDSKRGEAFF.

This clonotype has a handful of counts. V and J are TRBV29-1 and TRBJ2-5; 8 nucleotides align to TRBD1. The germline gives CDR1 SQVTM, CDR2 ANQGSEA. The V gene end was trimmed by 5 bases and the J gene end by 4 bases; junction bases not matched to a gene: 3. The CDR3 spans 12 residues. The CDR3 DNA sequence: TGCAGCGTTCGGACAGGGTCAGAGACCCAGTACTTC. It specifies CSVRTGSETQYF. The full variable domain, rest sourced from reference TRBV29-1 and TRBJ2-5, is SAVISQKPSRDICQRGTSLTIQCQVDSQVTMMFWYRQQPGQSLTLIATANQGSEATYESGFVIDKFPISRPNLTFSTLTVSNMSPEDSSIYLCSVRTGSETQYFGPGTRLLVL.